This TCR beta chain was observed in a study of response to subunit inactivated influenza vaccine. Findings and caveats of the study: Each seasonal influenza vaccination recruits few new T cells, the authors suggested.

At least ten counts were recorded for this clonotype. Antigen unknown. Trimming removed 5 bases from V and 5 bases from J, with 15 bases in between. The CDR3 sequence is 14 residues long. Germline V gives CDR1 MNHEY, CDR2 SVGEGT. TCRdb used MiXCR to reprocess the RT-PCR reads, holding one entry per CDR3 protein. Of about 520,000 distinct CDR3 sequences listed, around 7.7% are singletons. The TCR sequence derives from a man between 45 and 75 years old who received an inactivated influenza vaccine. The chain uses TRBV6-2 or TRBV6-3 and TRBJ1-1; a weak D match, TRBD1 (5 bases). The sample here was PBMCs from blood, taken 23 months after vaccination. CDR3: CASSPSGLRTEAFF. CDR3 DNA sequence: TGTGCCAGCAGTCCCTCGGGGCTGAGAACTGAAGCTTTCTTT.